This is a list of T cell receptor beta chains from one sample in a study of CD8+ T cells in alopecia areata. The assay was immunoSEQ multiplex PCR, and TCRdb's table has in-frame clones only and misses some. The sample yields some 170,000 clones, roughly 60% seen once. Sequencing used CD4+ T cells sorted from blood, obtained at roughly week 58, from a patient treated with tofacitinib. The receptor set was obtained from a human donor with alopecia areata. Both conserved end residues are part of each CDR3. The D gene is left open where the match is weak. Not all rows give a size; the values are once, few, many and, for expanded clones, a class.

V gene	D gene	clone size	J gene	CDR3 DNA	CDR3 protein
TRBV7-9	.	.	TRBJ1-2	TGTGCCAGCAGCACACCGGGTGCGGACTATGGCTACACCTTC	CASSTPGADYGYTF
TRBV18	.	.	TRBJ2-3	TGTGCCAGCTCACCACGGATTGGGTCGATGACCACAGATACGCAGTATTTT	CASSPRIGSMTTDTQYF
TRBV30	.	.	TRBJ1-1	TGTGCCTGGAGTGTAAATCAGCTCAACACTGAAGCTTTCTTT	CAWSVNQLNTEAFF
TRBV15	TRBD1	few	TRBJ1-3	TGTGCCACCAGCAGGAATTCGGGACAGGGAAACACCATATATTTT	CATSRNSGQGNTIYF
TRBV2	.	.	TRBJ2-3	TGTGCCAGCAAGGGGGATGCCACAGATACGCAGTATTTT	CASKGDATDTQYF
TRBV7-3	.	.	TRBJ1-1	TGTGCCAGCAGCCCTGACTGGCGCACTGAAGCTTTCTTT	CASSPDWRTEAFF
TRBV2	.	.	TRBJ2-3	TGTGCCAGCAGTCGAGACCAGGCCTCCACAGATACGCAGTATTTT	CASSRDQASTDTQYF
TRBV15	TRBD1	.	TRBJ2-1	TGTGCCACCAGCAGCGGACAGGGCCATTTAACTCTGCGGTTCTTC	CATSSGQGHLTLRFF
TRBV19	.	.	TRBJ1-5	TGTGCCAGTAGAGGGTACGGAGATCAGCCCCAGCATTTT	CASRGYGDQPQHF
TRBV5-1	.	.	TRBJ1-5	TGCGCCAGCAGCTTGGGGACAGAGAATCAGCCCCAGCATTTT	CASSLGTENQPQHF
TRBV9	.	few	TRBJ1-2	TGTGCCAGCAGCGTAGATGGAACAGGGTCCTGGTATGGCTACACCTTC	CASSVDGTGSWYGYTF
TRBV30	.	.	TRBJ1-1	TGTGCCTGGAGTGTCGGTACGGCTACTGAAGCTTTCTTT	CAWSVGTATEAFF
TRBV5-1	.	.	TRBJ1-1	TGCGCCAGCAGCTTGGAACCGAACACTGAAGCTTTCTTT	CASSLEPNTEAFF
TRBV2	.	.	TRBJ1-5	TGTGCCAGCAGTGAAGCGTGGGAGAATCAGCCCCAGCATTTT	CASSEAWENQPQHF
TRBV2	.	.	TRBJ2-3	TGTGCCAGCAGTGTAAACCGCCCAGGTTCAGGCGATACGCAGTATTTT	CASSVNRPGSGDTQYF
TRBV30	TRBD1	.	TRBJ1-2	TGTGCCTGTCGGGCCGGGACAGGGTTTGTCTATGGCTACACCTTC	CACRAGTGFVYGYTF
TRBV30	.	once	TRBJ2-3	TGTGCCTGCAACAAAGGACTCAGAGCGTCTAGCACAGATACGCAGTATTTT	CACNKGLRASSTDTQYF
TRBV6-6	.	once	TRBJ2-7	TGTGCCAGCAGTGGGGACGTTCGTGAGCAGTACTTC	CASSGDVREQYF
TRBV7-9	TRBD1	.	TRBJ1-4	TGTGCCAGCAGCTTGTGGACAGGGGGTGAAAAACTGTTTTTT	CASSLWTGGEKLFF
TRBV7-9	TRBD2	few	TRBJ2-5	TGTGCCAGCGGCCTTAGCGGGGTCACCCAGTACTTC	CASGLSGVTQYF
TRBV7-2	TRBD2	many	TRBJ2-7	TGTGCCAGCAGCTTCCAACTAGCGGGGTACGAGCAGTACTTC	CASSFQLAGYEQYF
TRBV30	.	.	TRBJ2-5	TGTGCCTGGAGTGTTAGCAGGGAGACCCAGTACTTC	CAWSVSRETQYF
TRBV30	.	few	TRBJ2-3	TGTGCCTGGAGTGTGAGGGCCCCAGATACGCAGTATTTT	CAWSVRAPDTQYF
TRBV4-1	TRBD2	few	TRBJ2-1	TGCGCCAGCAGCCGCCTCCTAGCGGGGGAGTACAATGGGCAGTTCTTC	CASSRLLAGEYNGQFF
TRBV18	.	.	TRBJ1-1	TGTGCCAGCTCACCACCGCAGTCCATGAACACTGAAGCTTTCTTT	CASSPPQSMNTEAFF
TRBV6-5	.	.	TRBJ1-2	TGTGCCAGCAGTCAGACCAGGGTCTTGGACTATGGCTACACCTTC	CASSQTRVLDYGYTF
TRBV6-6	.	few	TRBJ2-5	TGTGCCAGCAGTCGCACGGGTTCAGGGACCCAGTACTTC	CASSRTGSGTQYF
TRBV9	.	few	TRBJ1-1	TGTGCCAGCACCCTGGGGGGCGGGAACACTGAAGCTTTCTTT	CASTLGGGNTEAFF
TRBV25-1	TRBD2	.	TRBJ2-2	TGTGCCAGCAGTGGAGCCCTGTCTAGCGGGGACACCGGGGAGCTGTTTTTT	CASSGALSSGDTGELFF
TRBV29-1	TRBD1	.	TRBJ1-1	TGCAGCGCCGGACAGGGGGTGAACACTGAAGCTTTCTTT	CSAGQGVNTEAFF
TRBV18	.	.	TRBJ1-1	TGTGCCAGCTCCCGACCTCCAGATATGAACACTGAAGCTTTCTTT	CASSRPPDMNTEAFF
TRBV2	.	few	TRBJ1-2	TGTGCCAGCAGTGTTGGTAACTATGGCTACACCTTC	CASSVGNYGYTF
TRBV5-1	TRBD2	.	TRBJ2-3	TGCGCCAGCAGCTTTACTAGCGGGGCGGTAGATACGCAGTATTTT	CASSFTSGAVDTQYF
TRBV19	.	.	TRBJ2-5	TGTGCCAGTAGTATGGGGCAGAGTAAAGAGACCCAGTACTTC	CASSMGQSKETQYF
TRBV4-1	TRBD1	.	TRBJ2-1	TGCGCCAGCAGCCAAGAGGACAGGTACAATGAGCAGTTCTTC	CASSQEDRYNEQFF
TRBV9	.	.	TRBJ1-1	TGTGCCAGCAGCGTAGTGATCACTGAAGCTTTCTTT	CASSVVITEAFF
TRBV7-8	.	.	TRBJ2-7	TGTGCCAGCAGCTTAGGTCGATACGAGCAGTACTTC	CASSLGRYEQYF
TRBV9	.	.	TRBJ1-2	TGTGCCAGCAGCGTAACAGGAAACTATGGCTACACCTTC	CASSVTGNYGYTF
TRBV6-6	.	.	TRBJ2-2	TGTGCCAGCAGTTCAAGGAGCCAGCAGAACGGGGAGCTGTTTTTT	CASSSRSQQNGELFF
TRBV4-1	.	.	TRBJ2-4	TGCGCCAGCAGCCAAGGGGTAGCCAAAAACATTCAGTACTTC	CASSQGVAKNIQYF
TRBV5-1	.	few	TRBJ2-5	TGCGCCAGCAGCTTGCTTCCAGGGCAAGAGACCCAGTACTTC	CASSLLPGQETQYF
TRBV30	TRBD1	.	TRBJ1-1	TGTGCCTGGAGTGCCCCTGGCTGGACAGGGAACACTGAAGCTTTCTTT	CAWSAPGWTGNTEAFF
TRBV30	.	.	TRBJ1-2	TGTGCCTGGAGTGAATGGGTCTCCGGTGGCTACACCTTC	CAWSEWVSGGYTF
TRBV18	.	few	TRBJ2-3	TGTGCCAGCTCACCAAGCAGAGATACGCAGTATTTT	CASSPSRDTQYF
TRBV6-5	.	.	TRBJ1-5	TGTGCCAGCAGTTACACCGGGGGGAACCAGCCCCAGCATTTT	CASSYTGGNQPQHF
TRBV30	.	.	TRBJ1-3	TGTGCCTGGTCCACGACAGTTGGAAACACCATATATTTT	CAWSTTVGNTIYF
TRBV19	.	once	TRBJ2-3	TGTGCCAGTAGTATAGGCCGACTAGGCACAGATACGCAGTATTTT	CASSIGRLGTDTQYF
TRBV7-9	.	few	TRBJ2-7	TGTGCCAGCGGGCGCCAGGGCGCGTTCGAGCAGTACTTC	CASGRQGAFEQYF
TRBV27	.	.	TRBJ2-5	TGTGCCAGCAGTTTATTGGGGGGAGGAGAGACCCAGTACTTC	CASSLLGGGETQYF
TRBV13	.	few	TRBJ1-1	TGTGCCAGCAGCTCGGGATCACTCCAACGGGCTTTCTTT	CASSSGSLQRAFF
TRBV5-1	TRBD1	few	TRBJ2-5	TGCGCCAGCTCAGGGACAGGGGGCTTACAAGAGACCCAGTACTTC	CASSGTGGLQETQYF
TRBV30	.	.	TRBJ2-7	TGTGCCTGGAGTGGCGGGGAACCAGCCTACGAGCAGTACTTC	CAWSGGEPAYEQYF
TRBV5-6	.	.	TRBJ1-6	TGTGCCAGTTTTACGAAGAAGGGGTATAATTCACCCCTCCACTTT	CASFTKKGYNSPLHF
TRBV7-3	TRBD1	few	TRBJ2-1	TGTGCCAGCAGCTTAAGACAGGGGGCTAATGAGCAGTTCTTC	CASSLRQGANEQFF
TRBV15	.	.	TRBJ1-4	TGTGCCACCAGCAGAGATCTTGGAGCAACTAATGAAAAACTGTTTTTT	CATSRDLGATNEKLFF
TRBV29-1	.	once	TRBJ1-1	TGCAGCGTTCTGGGGCAAAGGCTCAACACTGAAGCTTTCTTT	CSVLGQRLNTEAFF
TRBV9	.	.	TRBJ2-3	TGTGCCAGCAGCGTAAGAGCACCAGATACGCAGTATTTT	CASSVRAPDTQYF
TRBV4-1	.	.	TRBJ1-1	TGCGCCAGCAGACCCTCCCCGGACAGGAACACTGAAGCTTTCTTT	CASRPSPDRNTEAFF
TRBV7-3	TRBD2	.	TRBJ2-1	TGTGCCAGCAGCTTAGAGGGCCTAGCGGGGGGCGTTGAGCAGTTCTTC	CASSLEGLAGGVEQFF
TRBV30	.	.	TRBJ2-5	TGTGCCTGGAGTCCCTCAAAAGCTCTGGGTTTAGAGACCCAGTACTTC	CAWSPSKALGLETQYF